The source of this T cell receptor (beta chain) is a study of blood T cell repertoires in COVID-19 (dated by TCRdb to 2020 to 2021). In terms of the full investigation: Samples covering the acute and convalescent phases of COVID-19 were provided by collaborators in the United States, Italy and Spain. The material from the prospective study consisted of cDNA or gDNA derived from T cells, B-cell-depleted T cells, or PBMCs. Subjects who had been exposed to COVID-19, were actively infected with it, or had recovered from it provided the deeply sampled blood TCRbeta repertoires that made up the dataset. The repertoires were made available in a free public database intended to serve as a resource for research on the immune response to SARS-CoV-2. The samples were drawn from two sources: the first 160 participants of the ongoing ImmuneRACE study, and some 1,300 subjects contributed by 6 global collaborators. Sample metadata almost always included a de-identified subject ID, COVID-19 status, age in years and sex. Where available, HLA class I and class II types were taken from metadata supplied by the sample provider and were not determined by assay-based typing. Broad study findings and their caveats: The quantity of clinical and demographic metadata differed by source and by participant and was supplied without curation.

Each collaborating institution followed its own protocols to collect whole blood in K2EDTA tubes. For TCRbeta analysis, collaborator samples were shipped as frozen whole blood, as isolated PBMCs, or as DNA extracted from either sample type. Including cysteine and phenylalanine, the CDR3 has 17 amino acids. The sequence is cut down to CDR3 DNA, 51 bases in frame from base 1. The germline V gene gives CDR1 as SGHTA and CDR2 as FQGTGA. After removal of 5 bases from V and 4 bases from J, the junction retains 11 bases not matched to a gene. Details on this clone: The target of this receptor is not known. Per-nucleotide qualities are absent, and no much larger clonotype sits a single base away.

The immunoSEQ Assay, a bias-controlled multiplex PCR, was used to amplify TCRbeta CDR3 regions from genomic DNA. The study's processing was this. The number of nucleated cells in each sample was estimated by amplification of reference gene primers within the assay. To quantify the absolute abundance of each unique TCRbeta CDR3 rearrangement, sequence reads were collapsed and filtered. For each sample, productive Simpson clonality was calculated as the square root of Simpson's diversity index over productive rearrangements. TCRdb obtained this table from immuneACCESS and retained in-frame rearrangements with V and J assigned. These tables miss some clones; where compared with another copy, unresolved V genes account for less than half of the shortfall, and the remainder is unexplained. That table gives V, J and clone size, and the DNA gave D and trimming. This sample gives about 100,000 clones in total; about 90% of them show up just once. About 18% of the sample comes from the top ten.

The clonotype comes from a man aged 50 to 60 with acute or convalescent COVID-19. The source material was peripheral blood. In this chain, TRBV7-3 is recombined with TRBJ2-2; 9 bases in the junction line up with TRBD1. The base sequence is TGTGCCAGCAGCCCGGGACAGGGAGGGTCGGGCACCGGGGAGCTGTTTTTT. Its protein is CASSPGQGGSGTGELFF. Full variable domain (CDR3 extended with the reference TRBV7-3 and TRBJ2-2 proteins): GAGVSQTPSNKVTEKGKYVELRCDPISGHTALYWYRQSLGQGPEFLIYFQGTGAADDSGLPNDRFFAVRPEGSVSTLKIQRTERGDSAVYLCASSPGQGGSGTGELFFGEGSRLTVL.